The sequence of this TCR beta chain was determined in a study of blood T cell repertoires in COVID-19. The CDR3 loop spans 13 amino acids. The V gene's germline CDR1 is LNHDA and CDR2 SQIVND (reference sequence). The ends lost 7 bases at V and 6 bases at J; junction bases unmatched: 8. In the source study's methods: Nucleated cell number was recorded as an estimate derived from reference gene primer amplification. Sequencing used immunoSEQ multiplex PCR; TCRdb keeps in-frame clones, though not all of them. V and J calls and clone size come straight from that table; D and trimming were deduced from the DNA. The sample yields a few hundred thousand clones, roughly nine tenths seen once.

This chain links TRBV19 with TRBJ1-1, with 7 bases identical to TRBD1. Sequenced sample: peripheral blood. This receptor was identified in a man aged 60-69 years who had recovered from COVID-19. CDR3 DNA sequence: TGTGCCAGTACCAACGACAGGGTGGCTGAAGCTTTCTTT. It specifies CASTNDRVAEAFF.